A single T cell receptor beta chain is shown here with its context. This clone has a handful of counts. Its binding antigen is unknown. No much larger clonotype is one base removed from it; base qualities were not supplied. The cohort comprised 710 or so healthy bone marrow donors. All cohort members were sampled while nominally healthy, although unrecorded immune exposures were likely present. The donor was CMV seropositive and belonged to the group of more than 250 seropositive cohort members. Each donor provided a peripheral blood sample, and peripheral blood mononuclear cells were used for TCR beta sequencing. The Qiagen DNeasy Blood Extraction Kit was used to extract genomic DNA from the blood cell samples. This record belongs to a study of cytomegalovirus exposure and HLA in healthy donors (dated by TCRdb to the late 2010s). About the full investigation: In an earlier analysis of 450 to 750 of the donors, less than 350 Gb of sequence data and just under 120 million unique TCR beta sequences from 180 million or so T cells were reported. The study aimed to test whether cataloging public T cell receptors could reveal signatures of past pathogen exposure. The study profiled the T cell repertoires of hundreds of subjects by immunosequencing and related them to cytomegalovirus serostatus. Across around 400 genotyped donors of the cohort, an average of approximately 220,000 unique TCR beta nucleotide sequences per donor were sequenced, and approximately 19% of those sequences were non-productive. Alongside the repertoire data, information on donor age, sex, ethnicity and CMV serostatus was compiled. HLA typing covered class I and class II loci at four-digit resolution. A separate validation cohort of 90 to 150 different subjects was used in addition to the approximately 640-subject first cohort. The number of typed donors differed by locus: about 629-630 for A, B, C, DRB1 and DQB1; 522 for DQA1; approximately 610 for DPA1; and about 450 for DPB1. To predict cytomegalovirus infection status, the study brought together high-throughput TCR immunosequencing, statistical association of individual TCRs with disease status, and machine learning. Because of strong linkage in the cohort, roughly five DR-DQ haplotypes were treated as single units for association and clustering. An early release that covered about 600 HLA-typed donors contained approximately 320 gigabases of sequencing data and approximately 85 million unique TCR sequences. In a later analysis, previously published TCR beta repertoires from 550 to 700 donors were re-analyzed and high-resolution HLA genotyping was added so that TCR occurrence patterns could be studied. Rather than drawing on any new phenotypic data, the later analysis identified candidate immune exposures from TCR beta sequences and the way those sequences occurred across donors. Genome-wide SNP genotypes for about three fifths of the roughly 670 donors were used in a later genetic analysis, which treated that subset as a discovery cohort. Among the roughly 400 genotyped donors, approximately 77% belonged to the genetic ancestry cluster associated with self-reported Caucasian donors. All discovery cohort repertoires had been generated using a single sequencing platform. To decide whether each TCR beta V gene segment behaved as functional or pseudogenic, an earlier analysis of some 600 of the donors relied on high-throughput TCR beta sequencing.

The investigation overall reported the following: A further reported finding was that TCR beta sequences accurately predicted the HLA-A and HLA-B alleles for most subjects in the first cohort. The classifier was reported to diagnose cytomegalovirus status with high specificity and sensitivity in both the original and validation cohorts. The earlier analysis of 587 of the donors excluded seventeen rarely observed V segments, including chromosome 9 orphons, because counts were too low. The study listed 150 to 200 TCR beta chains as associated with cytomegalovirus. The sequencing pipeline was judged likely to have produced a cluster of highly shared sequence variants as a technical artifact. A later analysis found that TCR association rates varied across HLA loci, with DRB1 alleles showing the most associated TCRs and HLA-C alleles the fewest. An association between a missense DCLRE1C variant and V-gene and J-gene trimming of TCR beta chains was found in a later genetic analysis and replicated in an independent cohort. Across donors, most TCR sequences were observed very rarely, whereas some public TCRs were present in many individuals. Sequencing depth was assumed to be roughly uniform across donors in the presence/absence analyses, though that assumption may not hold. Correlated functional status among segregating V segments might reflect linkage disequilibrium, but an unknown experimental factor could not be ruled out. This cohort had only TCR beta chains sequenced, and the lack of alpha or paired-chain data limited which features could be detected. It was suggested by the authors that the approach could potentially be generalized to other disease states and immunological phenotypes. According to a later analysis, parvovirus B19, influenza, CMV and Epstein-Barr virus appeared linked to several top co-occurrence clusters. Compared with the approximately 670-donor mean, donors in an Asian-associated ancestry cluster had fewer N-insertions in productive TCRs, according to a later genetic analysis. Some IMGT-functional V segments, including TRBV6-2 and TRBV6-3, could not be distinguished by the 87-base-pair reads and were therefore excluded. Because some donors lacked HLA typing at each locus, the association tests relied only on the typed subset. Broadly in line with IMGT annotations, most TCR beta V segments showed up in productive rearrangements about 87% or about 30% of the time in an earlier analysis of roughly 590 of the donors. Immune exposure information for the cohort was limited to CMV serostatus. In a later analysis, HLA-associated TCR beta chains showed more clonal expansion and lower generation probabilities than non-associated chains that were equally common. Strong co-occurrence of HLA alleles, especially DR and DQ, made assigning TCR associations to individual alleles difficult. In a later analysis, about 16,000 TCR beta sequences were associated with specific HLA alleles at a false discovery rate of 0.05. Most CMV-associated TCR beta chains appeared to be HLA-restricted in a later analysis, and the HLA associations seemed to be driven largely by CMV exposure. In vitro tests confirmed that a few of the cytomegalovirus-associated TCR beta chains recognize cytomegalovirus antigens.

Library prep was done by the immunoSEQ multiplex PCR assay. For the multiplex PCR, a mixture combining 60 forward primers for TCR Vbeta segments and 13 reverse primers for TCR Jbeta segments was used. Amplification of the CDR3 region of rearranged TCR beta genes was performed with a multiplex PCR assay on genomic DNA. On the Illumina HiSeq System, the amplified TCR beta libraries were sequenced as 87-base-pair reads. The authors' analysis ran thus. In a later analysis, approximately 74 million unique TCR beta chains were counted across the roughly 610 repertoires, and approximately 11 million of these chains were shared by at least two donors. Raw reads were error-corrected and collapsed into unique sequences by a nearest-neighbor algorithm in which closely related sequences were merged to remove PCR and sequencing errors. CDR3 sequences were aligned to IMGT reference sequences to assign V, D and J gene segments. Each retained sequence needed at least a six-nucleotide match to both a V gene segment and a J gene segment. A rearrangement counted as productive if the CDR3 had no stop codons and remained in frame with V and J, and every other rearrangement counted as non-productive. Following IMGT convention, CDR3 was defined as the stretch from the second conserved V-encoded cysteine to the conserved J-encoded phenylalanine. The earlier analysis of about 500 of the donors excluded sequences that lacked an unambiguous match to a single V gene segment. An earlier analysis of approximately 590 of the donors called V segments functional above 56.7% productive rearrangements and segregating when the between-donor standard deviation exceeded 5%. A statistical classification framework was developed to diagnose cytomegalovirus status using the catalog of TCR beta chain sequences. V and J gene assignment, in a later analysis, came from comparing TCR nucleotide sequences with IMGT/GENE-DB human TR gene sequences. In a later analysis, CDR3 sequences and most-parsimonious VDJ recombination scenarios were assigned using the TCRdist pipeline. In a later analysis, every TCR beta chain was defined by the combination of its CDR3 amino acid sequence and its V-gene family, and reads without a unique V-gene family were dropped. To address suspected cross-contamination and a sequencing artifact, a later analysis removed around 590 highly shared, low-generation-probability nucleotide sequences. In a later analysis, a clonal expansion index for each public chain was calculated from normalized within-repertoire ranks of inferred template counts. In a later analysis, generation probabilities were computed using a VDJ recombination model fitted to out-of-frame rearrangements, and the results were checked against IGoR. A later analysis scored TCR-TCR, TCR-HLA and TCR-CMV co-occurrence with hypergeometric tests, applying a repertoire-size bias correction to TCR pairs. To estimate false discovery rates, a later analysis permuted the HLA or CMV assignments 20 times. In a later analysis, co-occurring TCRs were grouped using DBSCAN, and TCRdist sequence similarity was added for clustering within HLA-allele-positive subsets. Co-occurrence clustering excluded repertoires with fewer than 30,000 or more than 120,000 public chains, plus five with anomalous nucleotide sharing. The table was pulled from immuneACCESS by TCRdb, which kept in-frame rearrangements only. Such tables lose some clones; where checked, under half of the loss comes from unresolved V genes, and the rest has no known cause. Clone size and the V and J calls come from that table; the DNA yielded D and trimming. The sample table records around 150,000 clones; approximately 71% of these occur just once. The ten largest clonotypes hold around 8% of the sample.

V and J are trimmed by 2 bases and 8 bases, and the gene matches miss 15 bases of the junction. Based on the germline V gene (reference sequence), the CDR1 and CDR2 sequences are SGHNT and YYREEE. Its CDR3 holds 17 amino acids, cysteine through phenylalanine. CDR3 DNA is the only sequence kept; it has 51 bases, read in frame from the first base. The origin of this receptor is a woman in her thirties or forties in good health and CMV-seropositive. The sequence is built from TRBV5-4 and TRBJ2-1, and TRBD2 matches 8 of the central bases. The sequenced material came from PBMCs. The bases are TGTGCCAGCAGCTTATCGATACTAGCGGCTATGGTGCATGAGCAGTTCTTC. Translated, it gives CASSLSILAAMVHEQFF.